This is a list of T cell receptor beta chains from one sample in a study of T cells in Graves' hyperthyroidism and ophthalmopathy. TCRdb redid the calling of the multiplex PCR reads with MiXCR, one entry per CDR3 protein. The top ten clones hold around 64% of a sample with about 260,000 distinct CDR3 sequences, 20% to 25% of them seen once. Sequenced: blood. These receptors all come from a man aged 25 to 40 with Graves' ophthalmopathy. CDR3s include the opening cysteine and the closing phenylalanine or tryptophan. The D gene is left open where the match is weak. Some rows mark clone size as missing; the rest say once, few, many or name a class of expanded clone.

abundance	j_gene	d_gene	v_gene	CDR3nt	CDR3aa
few	TRBJ2-7	NA	TRBV18	TGTGCCAGCTCACCCGTTCCGCTCCACGAGCAGTACTTC	CASSPVPLHEQYF
few	TRBJ2-2	NA	TRBV28	TGTGCCAGCCACTGGGGGCCCGCCGGGGAGCTGTTTTTT	CASHWGPAGELFF
NA	TRBJ2-7	TRBD2	TRBV5-6	TGTGCCAGCAGCCTCTTAGGACTAGCGGGAGGAAGGTACGAGCAGTACTTC	CASSLLGLAGGRYEQYF
many	TRBJ1-1	NA	TRBV7-2	TGTGCCAGCAGCTCCTCAAGGGGCTGGGAGACTGAAGCTTTCTTT	CASSSSRGWETEAFF
NA	TRBJ2-7	NA	TRBV20-1	TGCAGTGCTAGAGATACATCCGGGAGTGAGCGACAGCAGTACTTC	CSARDTSGSERQQYF
few	TRBJ2-5	NA	TRBV2	TGTGCCAGCAGTCAAACGAGCAGTCAGCAAGAGACCCAGTACTTC	CASSQTSSQQETQYF
NA	TRBJ2-2	NA	TRBV30	TGTGCCTGGAGTCGACTAGCCGGGGAGCTGTTTTTT	CAWSRLAGELFF
many	TRBJ2-5	NA	TRBV12-3/TRBV12-4	TGTGCCAGCAGTTTCTTGGAGACCCAGTACTTC	CASSFLETQYF
many	TRBJ1-2	TRBD1	TRBV28	TGTGCCAGCAACGTACCGGGACAGGGGGCGGTTGGCTACACCTTC	CASNVPGQGAVGYTF
few	TRBJ1-3	NA	TRBV18	TGTGCCAGCTCCTTTCCGGTCGGCTCTGGAAACACCATATATTTT	CASSFPVGSGNTIYF
NA	TRBJ1-6	NA	TRBV7-9	TGTGCCAGCAGCTTACCTAATTCACCCCTCCACTTT	CASSLPNSPLHF
many	TRBJ1-5	NA	TRBV28	TGTGCCAGCAGTTTAGTAGGTCCGGGTAGCAATCAGCCCCAGCATTTT	CASSLVGPGSNQPQHF
many	TRBJ2-5	NA	TRBV20-1	TGCAGTGCTAGCTATTGGAAGGTATCGGGAGAGACCCAGTACTTC	CSASYWKVSGETQYF
NA	TRBJ2-2	TRBD1	TRBV27	TGTGCCAGCACCGGGACAGGGGGAACCGGGGAGCTGTTTTTT	CASTGTGGTGELFF
few	TRBJ1-6	TRBD1	TRBV6-2/TRBV6-3	TGTGCCAGCAGTGACCCCAGGGGGCCTGATTCACCCCTCCACTTT	CASSDPRGPDSPLHF
NA	TRBJ1-1	NA	TRBV19	TGTGCCAGTAGTGTCGATATTAACACTGAAGCTTTCTTT	CASSVDINTEAFF
few	TRBJ1-4	NA	TRBV19	TGTGCCACCGCAGGTTTCGGGGTTAATGAAAAACTGTTTTTT	CATAGFGVNEKLFF
few	TRBJ2-1	NA	TRBV5-1	TGCGCCAGCAGCTTAGTGGGCCCCTCCTACAATGAGCAGTTCTTC	CASSLVGPSYNEQFF
many	TRBJ2-1	NA	TRBV11-2	TGTGCCAGCAGCGGTCGGGGCATCTTGAATGAGCAGTTCTTC	CASSGRGILNEQFF
NA	TRBJ2-3	NA	TRBV18	TGTGCCAGCTCACCACTACAGGGCACAGATACGCAGTATTTT	CASSPLQGTDTQYF
NA	TRBJ1-1	NA	TRBV24-1	TGTGCCACCAGTGATTCCCAGCTGACAGATGAAGCTTTCTTT	CATSDSQLTDEAFF
many	TRBJ2-3	TRBD2	TRBV3-1	TGTGCCAGCAGCCAAGATTGGACTAGCGGGAGGTACGTCGCAGATACGCAGTATTTT	CASSQDWTSGRYVADTQYF
NA	TRBJ1-2	NA	TRBV7-7	TGTGCTAGCAGCCCGAGCGGAGCAGGGGAGAGTTCGGCAGATGGCTACACCTTC	CASSPSGAGESSADGYTF
NA	TRBJ2-5	NA	TRBV6-1	TGTGCCAGCAAATCGCTTTTGGAGACCCAGTACTTC	CASKSLLETQYF
many	TRBJ1-2	TRBD1	TRBV20-1	TGCAGTGCCCGAACCTTGACAGGGGAGGAAGAAGGCTACACCTTC	CSARTLTGEEEGYTF
many	TRBJ2-1	NA	TRBV11-3	TGTGCCAGCAGCTTGGGCAGGGTTTTTGAGCAGTTCTTC	CASSLGRVFEQFF
few	TRBJ1-4	NA	TRBV11-2	TGTGCCAGCAGCTTGAGGAGGCGTGAAAAACTGTTTTTT	CASSLRRREKLFF
many	TRBJ2-3	TRBD1	TRBV7-9	TGTGCCAGCAGCCAAAGGGGTCAGGGGGCGCGAGATACGCAGTATTTT	CASSQRGQGARDTQYF
few	TRBJ1-4	NA	TRBV11-2	TGTGCCAGCAGCTTAGATCTTGGGGGAAAACTGTTTTTT	CASSLDLGGKLFF
NA	TRBJ1-5	TRBD1	TRBV11-3	TGTGCCAGCAGCTTATATCGGGACAGGGTAGGCAATCAGCCCCAGCATTTT	CASSLYRDRVGNQPQHF
NA	TRBJ2-5	NA	TRBV6-2/TRBV6-3	TGTGCCAGCAGTCCCGTGTACTTC	CASSPVYF
few	TRBJ2-7	NA	TRBV29-1	TGCAGCGTTGTTCCCGGGACAAACCAATACGAGCAGTACTTC	CSVVPGTNQYEQYF
NA	TRBJ2-7	TRBD1	TRBV5-1	TGCGCCAGCAGCCGGGACAGGGGGGCCGAGCAGTACTTC	CASSRDRGAEQYF
few	TRBJ2-3	NA	TRBV30	TGTGCCTGGAGCACCCCGGACGGATTGTGGGGCACAGATACGCAGTATTTT	CAWSTPDGLWGTDTQYF
NA	TRBJ2-2	TRBD1	TRBV6-1	TGTGCCAGCAGTGTAGGGGACAGGTGGACCGGGGAGCTGTTTTTT	CASSVGDRWTGELFF
many	TRBJ2-1	NA	TRBV7-9	TGTGCCAGCAGCTTAGGACTCCCGGCGTTAAATGAGCAGTTCTTC	CASSLGLPALNEQFF
few	TRBJ2-1	NA	TRBV29-1	TGCAGCGTTGAACCCGGGGACGGGTATGAGCAGTTCTTC	CSVEPGDGYEQFF
NA	TRBJ2-1	NA	TRBV6-1	TGTGCCAGCAGGAGACAGGGGGCGCGGCTAGCGGGAAGGGATGAGCAGTTCTTC	CASRRQGARLAGRDEQFF
NA	TRBJ2-5	NA	TRBV9	TGTGCCAGCAACCCCAGAGGCACGAGAGGGGAGACCCAGTACTTC	CASNPRGTRGETQYF
NA	TRBJ1-2	NA	TRBV30	TGTGCCTGTGGAGGGGGTCGGCCTAACTATGGCTACACCTTC	CACGGGRPNYGYTF